These T cell receptor beta chains were read from a single sample in a study of T-cell memory formation after mild COVID-19. A single record per CDR3 protein comes from TCRdb applying MiXCR to the 5' RACE reads. Of approximately 180,000 distinct CDR3 sequences in the sample, under 20% were seen once. The material sequenced was PBMCs or a T cell subset sorted from them (not recorded which). The receptor source for this set is an adult woman who had mild COVID-19 (a few samples of this study predate the infection). Cell type and time point are not known. Both conserved end residues are part of each CDR3. Fields, in order: V gene, J gene, CDR3 protein.

>TRBV5-1|TRBJ2-1
CASSLDSSALQFF
>TRBV5-1|TRBJ1-5
CASSLSGTQPQHF
>TRBV7-8|TRBJ2-1
CASSVNYNEQFF
>TRBV29-1|TRBJ1-2
CSVLGTINYGYTF
>TRBV2|TRBJ2-4
CASSEAEGHIQYF
>TRBV25-1|TRBJ2-3
CASSELGDRPSTDTQYF
>TRBV7-2|TRBJ2-5
CASSSGLAVGTQYF
>TRBV2|TRBJ2-1
CASSGTGDSGKNNEQFF
>TRBV11-2|TRBJ2-3
CASSPKGRVGDTQYF
>TRBV20-1|TRBJ2-1
CSATGLAGETYNEQFF
>TRBV6-1|TRBJ1-6
CASSRQGYDNSPLHF
>TRBV4-1|TRBJ2-7
CASSQEFGGSYEQYF
>TRBV30|TRBJ1-2
CAWSVLGANYGYTF
>TRBV7-9|TRBJ1-1
CASSLVVETEAFF
>TRBV12-3/TRBV12-4|TRBJ2-2
CASSLAGVVGELFF
>TRBV29-1|TRBJ2-3
CSVAYGYTDTQYF
>TRBV6-5|TRBJ2-1
CASSRLAGGLKNEQFF
>TRBV7-8|TRBJ2-1
CASSLTGGTTYNEQFF
>TRBV12-3/TRBV12-4|TRBJ2-1
CASRPTSGANNEQFF
>TRBV6-2/TRBV6-3|TRBJ2-4
CASSYPASGRNRAKNIQYF
>TRBV24-1|TRBJ1-2
CATSRQGFGYTF
>TRBV10-3|TRBJ1-1
CAIRPGLQAMNTEAFF
>TRBV12-3/TRBV12-4|TRBJ2-1
CASSPGRVRQFF
>TRBV20-1|TRBJ2-7
CSARDLRGHEQYF
>TRBV5-6|TRBJ2-3
CASSSGGGGTDTQYF
>TRBV11-3|TRBJ2-3
CASSLDNTAGTQYF
>TRBV12-3/TRBV12-4|TRBJ2-5
CASSLFPETQYF
>TRBV2|TRBJ1-2
CASTTGGSNYGYTF
>TRBV7-8|TRBJ1-2
CASSPTTGASNYGYTF
>TRBV24-1|TRBJ2-1
CATSDRWKTVGNEQFF
>TRBV7-9|TRBJ2-1
CASSIRDRVGSEQFF
>TRBV15|TRBJ2-1
CATSRQGSEQFF
>TRBV12-3/TRBV12-4|TRBJ1-1
CASRTYDITGAKYGAFF
>TRBV6-1|TRBJ1-2
CASRTTGGYGYTF
>TRBV9|TRBJ2-1
CASSKQGGGHSEQFF
>TRBV5-1|TRBJ2-4
CASSLGGDPNIQYF
>TRBV3-1|TRBJ1-1
CASSRNGQGPEAFF
>TRBV5-5|TRBJ2-5
CASDPGRSLGTQYF
>TRBV18|TRBJ2-5
CASSSGQGWETQYF
>TRBV12-3/TRBV12-4|TRBJ2-7
CASSPPFGQGPSYEQYF
>TRBV5-6|TRBJ1-1
CASSAGGYTEAFF
>TRBV19|TRBJ2-5
CASSPGQGVIQETQYF